A single sample gave rise to the 28 T cell receptor beta chains below, sequenced in a study of regulatory T cells in long-lasting Graves disease (dated by TCRdb to the early 2020s). The time point label of this sample denotes: newly diagnosed GD, antithyroid drugs for less than 3 months. RNA was extracted from PBMCs in TRIzol for both TCR sequencing and RNA sequencing. Libraries were made using multiplex PCR. Data came from an Illumina HiSeq 4000. CDR3 regions were amplified by Arm-PCR with iRepertoire HTBI primers to construct TCR beta libraries. The public sequencing data were trimmed at Q25 with fastp and processed into clonotypes with MiXCR by TCRdb, which kept only in-frame beta chains. Records with the same CDR3 protein are collapsed into one entry carrying the most frequent genes and DNA. A total of 450,000 to 500,000 distinct CDR3 sequences appear in this sample, 15% to 20% of them only once. The ten biggest clones cover 10% to 15% of the sample.

This sample was shared with a second study, whose subject was T cells in Graves' hyperthyroidism and ophthalmopathy.

Sequencing used peripheral blood mononuclear cells (PBMCs), obtained at new diagnosis, from a patient treated with antithyroid drugs. The receptors stem from a man aged 35 to 55 with Graves disease. Donor details come from another sample of the same person, matched by shared clones.

Comment on this clonotype: One base separates it from a far larger clone, so it is likely a read error. This chain links TRBV7-3 with TRBJ1-5; D is possibly TRBD1 (5 bases). The germline gives CDR1 SGHTA, CDR2 FQGTGA. The CDR3 is 13 amino acids. The CDR3 DNA reads as TGTGCCAGCAGTCGACAGTTGGATCAGCCCCCGCATTTT. Amino acid sequence: CASSRQLDQPPHF.

As concerns this clonotype: A read error may account for a junction end that differs from germline. CDR3 in amino acids: CAGSASLREAGNEKFF. The DNA for the CDR3 is TGTGCCGGCAGCGCCTCACTCAGGGAGGCGGGTAATGAGAAGTTCTTC. The chain has TRBV2 and TRBJ2-1; D perhaps matches TRBD2 (6 bases). This CDR3 has 16 amino acids. Germline V lookup: CDR1 SNHLY, CDR2 FYNNEI. The whole variable domain, remainder taken from reference TRBV2 and TRBJ2-1, is EPEVTQTPSHQVTQMGQEVILRCVPISNHLYFYWYRQILGQKVEFLVSFYNNEISEKSEIFDDQFSVERPDGSNFTLKIRSTKLEDSAMYFCAGSASLREAGNEKFFGPGTRLTVL.

The genes are TRBV24-1 and TRBJ2-4; either TRBD1 or TRBD2 may fit D (5 bases each). Trimming took 2 bases from V and 7 from J, leaving 14 bases between them. This CDR3 is built from 15 residues. Germline CDR1 and CDR2: KGHDR and SFDVKD. The CDR3 reads CATSDSGTSGNIQYF. Here the CDR3 DNA reads TGTGCCACCAGTGATTCCGGGACGAGTGGTAACATTCAGTACTTC.

This clonotype was recorded at least ten times. The rearrangement joins TRBV7-6 to TRBJ1-1; D is possibly TRBD1 (5 bases). The CDR3 sequence is 14 residues long. CDR1 SGHVS and CDR2 FNYEAQ come from the germline V gene. Trimming left V 4 bases short and J 8 bases short, with 17 bases between. This chain's CDR3 is CASSSRTGGAEAFF. The CDR3, as DNA: TGTGCCAGCAGCTCAAGGACCGGAGGGGCCGAAGCTTTCTTT.

This clonotype was seen just once. A read error likely explains this, since a far larger clone differs by one base. The rearrangement joins TRBV3-1 to TRBJ2-7; perhaps TRBD2 as D (6 bases). Germline loops: CDR1 LGHDT, CDR2 YNNKEL (reference sequence). The CDR3 contains 14 residues. The V gene lost 3 bases and the J gene lost 7 bases, with 16 bases spanning the gap. CDR3 nucleotides: TGTGCCAGCAGCCATGCCCTCGGCGGGAATGAGCAGTACTTC. It translates to CASSHALGGNEQYF.

The table lists this clonotype with a few counts. This chain uses TRBV12-3 or TRBV12-4 with TRBJ2-3; 7 bases align to TRBD2. There are 15 residues in the CDR3. Trimming removed 2 bases from V and 4 bases from J; junction bases left unmatched: 6. The CDR3 bases are TGTGCCAGCAGTTTACCGGGAGGCCCCTCAGATACGCAGTATTTT. Residues: CASSLPGGPSDTQYF.

A remark on this clonotype: The junction departs from germline at one end; a sequencing error may be responsible. The chain couples TRBV5-1 to TRBJ2-7; possibly TRBD2 for D (6 bases). Germline V gene data show CDR1 as SGHRS and CDR2 as YFSETQ. This CDR3 contains 14 residues. CDR3 DNA sequence: TGTGCCAGCAGCCCCCGACTAGTGGGCTACGAGCAGTACTTC. This sequence encodes CASSPRLVGYEQYF.

In the case of this clonotype: At one boundary the junction diverges from the germline segment, which might be a read error. The CDR3 is CANSTGQASSPLHF. In DNA form, the CDR3 reads TGTGCCAACAGTACGGGACAGGCCAGTTCACCCCTCCACTTT. The genes are TRBV27 and TRBJ1-6, with 8 bases matching TRBD1. CDR3 length: 14 residues. Germline V gene lookup returns CDR1 MNHEY and CDR2 SMNVEV (reference sequence).

At least ten counts were recorded for this clonotype. The chain carries TRBV7-3 and TRBJ2-3, with 10 bases matching TRBD2. The CDR3 covers 15 residues. Germline values: CDR1 SGHTA, CDR2 FQGTGA. V was clipped by 7 bases and J by 2 bases; unmatched bases: 6. CDR3 sequence (DNA): TGTGCCAGCACCATTAGCGGGAGGAACACAGATACGCAGTATTTT. Translation: CASTISGRNTDTQYF.

This clonotype appeared many times. The CDR3 region has the DNA TGTGCCAGCAGCACACCGGGACTAGGAACAGATACGCAGTATTTT. Protein product: CASSTPGLGTDTQYF. The rearrangement uses TRBV7-8 and TRBJ2-3; 8 bases agree with TRBD2. From germline, CDR1 is SGHVS and CDR2 FQNEAQ. The V and J ends lost 5 bases and 3 bases, in that order; junction bases with no gene match: 7. The CDR3 is 15 residues long.

This clonotype was counted ten times or more. V usage is TRBV7-9 and J usage is TRBJ2-7; TRBD1 agrees at 8 bases. CDR3 length: 13 amino acids. The V and J ends lost 5 bases and 5 bases, in that order; junction bases with no gene match: 5. CDR1 SEHNR and CDR2 FQNEAQ come from the germline V gene (reference sequence). This CDR3 is CASSPTGVHEQYF. In DNA, the CDR3 is TGTGCCAGCAGCCCGACAGGGGTCCACGAGCAGTACTTC.

The chain uses TRBV7-9 and TRBJ1-1; a weak D match, TRBD1 (5 bases). The CDR3 runs 15 residues. The V end lost 2 bases, the J end lost 6 bases, and 16 bases lay between the germline ends. Germline values: CDR1 SEHNR, CDR2 FQNEAQ (reference sequence). The CDR3 DNA sequence: TGTGCCAGCAGCTTACGAGCGGGGGGGAGCGCTGAAGCTTTCTTT. It specifies CASSLRAGGSAEAFF.

At least ten counts were recorded for this clonotype. The chain uses TRBV7-8 and TRBJ2-1, with a possible D match to TRBD2 (6 bases). The CDR3 loop spans 15 amino acids. The V gene lost 7 bases and the J gene lost 0 bases, with 13 bases spanning the gap. CDR1 is SGHVS, CDR2 FQNEAQ, per germline. The CDR3 region has the DNA TGTGCCAGCAAGCGGCGGGAAAGCTCCTACAATGAGCAGTTCTTC. Protein product: CASKRRESSYNEQFF.

The chain combines TRBV6-2 or TRBV6-3 with TRBJ2-7, with a tentative D call TRBD2 (6 bases). Trimming cost V 3 bases and J 4 bases, with 16 bases left between them. The CDR3 runs 15 residues. The germline V gene encodes CDR1 MNHEY and CDR2 SVGEGT. As DNA, the CDR3 is TGTGCCAGCAGTTATTCTTCGACTAGTCGGTACGAGCAGTACTTC. This encodes CASSYSSTSRYEQYF.

This clonotype was seen ten or more times. V gene TRBV30 combines with J gene TRBJ2-1; the D is unclear. The germline V gene has CDR1 GTSNPN and CDR2 SVGIG (reference sequence). Trimming stripped 5 bases from V and 3 bases from J, with 17 bases between. This CDR3 spans 15 amino acids. The CDR3 sequence is CAWRHTDLDYNEQFF. The CDR3 bases are TGTGCCTGGCGACATACCGACCTTGACTACAATGAGCAGTTCTTC.

The genes are TRBV6-2 or TRBV6-3 and TRBJ1-6; no clear D gene. Looked up from germline, CDR1 is MNHEY and CDR2 is SVGEGT. V lost 6 bases and J 2 bases, leaving 14 bases between the germline ends. The CDR3 is 16 amino acids. The CDR3 bases are TGTGCCAGCAGCCGATTAGGGTTTACCTATAATTCACCCCTCCACTTT. Its protein product is CASSRLGFTYNSPLHF.

This clonotype was seen more than once but under ten times. This chain joins TRBV14 and TRBJ1-1; TRBD1 matches 8 bases. V dropped 7 bases and J dropped 1; count of bases not matched to a gene: 8. Per germline, CDR1 SGHDN and CDR2 FVKESK. The CDR3 runs 15 residues. Written as DNA, the CDR3 is TGTGCCAGCACGGGGACAGGCGAAACGAACACTGAAGCTTTCTTT. This codes for CASTGTGETNTEAFF.

The chain couples TRBV6-5 to TRBJ2-6; D is unclear. The V end lost 2 bases, the J end lost 0 bases, and 11 bases lay between the germline ends. Germline CDR1 reads MNHEY; CDR2 reads SVGAGI. This CDR3 is built from 17 residues. CDR3 amino acids: CASSYGNRYSGANVLTF. CDR3 coding DNA: TGTGCCAGCAGTTACGGGAACAGATACTCTGGGGCCAACGTCCTGACTTTC.

This rearrangement joins TRBV6-1 to TRBJ2-7; D is possibly TRBD1 or TRBD2 (5 bases each). The length of the CDR3 is 15 residues. Germline V gene data show CDR1 as MNHNS and CDR2 as SASEGT. The V gene lost 4 bases and the J gene lost 5 bases, with 18 bases spanning the gap. The CDR3 spells CASSGRGTGKHEQYF. In DNA, the CDR3 is TGTGCCAGCAGTGGCAGAGGGACGGGAAAGCACGAGCAGTACTTC.

In the case of this clonotype: The junction does not match germline at one end; this may be a read error. This chain joins TRBV7-9 and TRBJ1-1, with D possibly TRBD1 on 6 matching bases. The CDR3 has 16 residues. From germline, CDR1 is SEHNR and CDR2 FQNEAQ (reference sequence). In DNA, the CDR3 is TGTGCCAGCAGCTCCCCTCGGGACACCTTGAAGACTGAAGCTTTCTTT. This sequence encodes CASSSPRDTLKTEAFF.

This clonotype was found many times. The chain couples TRBV2 to TRBJ2-3, with D maybe TRBD2 (6 bases). From germline, CDR1 is SNHLY and CDR2 FYNNEI. V lost 7 bases, J lost 1 base, and 21 bases lay in between. The CDR3 has 17 amino acids. The CDR3 loop is CASTRGLYGGRTDTQYF. The CDR3 DNA follows: TGTGCCAGCACTCGGGGCCTCTATGGAGGGCGCACAGATACGCAGTATTTT.

This clonotype has a count of ten or more. The V and J genes are TRBV20-1 and TRBJ2-1; 11 bases match TRBD2. This CDR3 is built from 14 residues. V shed 6 bases, J shed 6 bases, and the junction held 7 bases outside the gene matches. Germline V gene data show CDR1 as DFQATT and CDR2 as SNEGSKA (reference sequence). CDR3 residues: CSARRLAGGNEQFF. The CDR3 nucleotides are TGCAGTGCCAGGAGGCTAGCGGGAGGCAATGAGCAGTTCTTC.

This clonotype came up many times. This sequence joins TRBV5-1 and TRBJ2-3; D might be TRBD1 (6 bases). CDR3 size: 15 residues. Trimming shortened V by 3 bases and J by 1 base, and 12 bases separated the two germline ends. Germline assignment: CDR1 SGHRS and CDR2 YFSETQ. The CDR3 spells CASSSPGQRTDTQYF. The DNA for the CDR3 is TGCGCCAGCAGCTCCCCGGGACAACGCACAGATACGCAGTATTTT.

This clonotype has at least ten counts. This chain links TRBV30 with TRBJ2-2, with 9 bases aligning to TRBD2. Germline CDR1 reads GTSNPN; CDR2 reads SVGIG (reference sequence). The CDR3 covers 17 residues. J gave up 4 bases and V 2 bases, and 11 bases lay outside the gene matches. The CDR3 reads CAWSKLAGIRATGELFF. The DNA of the CDR3 is TGTGCCTGGAGTAAGCTAGCGGGGATCAGAGCCACCGGGGAGCTGTTTTTT.

The chain carries TRBV12-3 or TRBV12-4 and TRBJ1-6; tentatively, D is TRBD1 (6 bases). V lost 6 bases, J lost 9 bases, and 15 bases lay in between. CDR3 size: 14 residues. CDR3 nucleotides: TGTGCCAGCAGCCCTCAGGGGAACATTTCACCCCTCCACTTT. Its protein is CASSPQGNISPLHF.

V usage is TRBV28 and J usage is TRBJ2-1, with 12 bases lining up with TRBD2. The germline V gene encodes CDR1 MDHEN and CDR2 SYDVKM. The CDR3 loop spans 16 amino acids. V shed 5 bases and J 3 bases; nucleotides not matched to a gene: 5. The CDR3 sequence is CASSPLTSGGYNEQFF. The DNA for the CDR3 is TGTGCCAGCAGTCCTCTGACTAGCGGGGGCTACAATGAGCAGTTCTTC. Drawing the rest from reference TRBV28 and TRBJ2-1, the complete variable domain is DVKVTQSSRYLVKRTGEKVFLECVQDMDHENMFWYRQDPGLGLRLIYFSYDVKMKEKGDIPEGYSVSREKKERFSLILESASTNQTSMYLCASSPLTSGGYNEQFFGPGTRLTVL.

Comment on this clonotype: With a far larger clone one base away, a read error is the likely cause. In this CDR3 the conserved last residue, phenylalanine or tryptophan, is missing, so a read error is likely. The V and J genes are TRBV5-1 and TRBJ2-5; TRBD1 might be the D (5 bases). The V and J ends lost 2 bases and 3 bases respectively, with 8 bases between them. Germline lookup yields CDR1 SGHRS and CDR2 YFSETQ. The CDR3 runs 13 residues. The CDR3 here is CASSLGAEETQYL. CDR3 in DNA: TGCGCCAGCAGCTTAGGGGCAGAAGAGACCCAGTACCTC.

This clonotype has ten or more counts. This chain uses TRBV5-1 with TRBJ2-3; no reliable D call. Germline CDR1 is SGHRS and CDR2 is YFSETQ. This CDR3 spans 14 amino acids. V was trimmed by 4 bases and J by 2 bases, leaving 11 bases between them. CDR3 in DNA: TGCGCCAGCAGCCCAAGGCACTCCACAGATACGCAGTATTTT. Translating it yields CASSPRHSTDTQYF.